This TCR beta chain was identified during a study of cytomegalovirus exposure and HLA in healthy donors. 13 Jbeta primers and 60 Vbeta primers were used for the PCR. Profiled with immunoSEQ multiplex PCR; TCRdb holds only in-frame clones, not every one. Among more than 150,000 clones listed, more than 75% were seen once. Germline assignment: CDR1 SGHDT and CDR2 YYEEEE. V lost 9 bases, J lost 5 bases, and 12 bases stayed unmatched. The CDR3 totals 15 residues. The chain combines TRBV5-6 with TRBJ2-7, with 12 bases identical to TRBD2. The sequenced sample consisted of PBMCs. The receptor comes from a woman aged 50 to 60 in good health and CMV-seropositive. Written as DNA, the CDR3 is TGTGCCACCGGGGCTAGCGGGGGGGCCGTCCACGAGCAGTACTTC. This translates into CATGASGGAVHEQYF.